One sample yielded the 23 T cell receptor beta chains listed below, sequenced in a study of brain T cells in children with intractable seizures. Some clones are missing from TCRdb's copy, which holds only in-frame ones; the method was immunoSEQ multiplex PCR. The top ten hold roughly 1.5% of the sample, which has roughly 80,000 clones, around 93% seen once. The starting material was peripheral blood, obtained at surgery. The receptors come from a boy younger than two with tuberous sclerosis and intractable seizures.

V gene TRBV5-1 combines with J gene TRBJ2-5; 10 bases line up with TRBD2. This CDR3 contains 14 residues. V was pared by 3 bases and J by 3 bases, with 2 bases of the junction left unmatched. Per germline, CDR1 SGHRS and CDR2 YFSETQ. The CDR3 reads CASSSSGGEETQYF. DNA for the CDR3: TGCGCCAGCAGCTCCAGCGGGGGGGAAGAGACCCAGTACTTC.

The V gene is TRBV10-1, the J gene TRBJ2-3, with unresolved D. The V gene lost 0 bases and the J gene lost 6 bases, with 7 bases spanning the gap. The germline CDR1 and CDR2 sequences are WNHNN and SYGVQD (reference sequence). The CDR3 is made up of 13 amino acids. Written as DNA, the CDR3 is TGCGCCAGCAGTGAGTCTAGATGGGATACGCAGTATTTT. Translating gives CASSESRWDTQYF.

V gene TRBV9 combines with J gene TRBJ2-5; TRBD2 matches 14 bases. CDR1 is SGDLS, CDR2 YYNGEE, per germline. V shed 4 bases and J 4 bases; nucleotides not matched to a gene: 3. This CDR3 spans 15 amino acids. The CDR3 spells CASSPGTSGGETQYF. In nucleotides, the CDR3 is TGTGCCAGCAGCCCGGGGACTAGCGGGGGAGAGACCCAGTACTTC.

The chain has TRBV5-5 and TRBJ1-4, with 9 nucleotides matching TRBD1. Germline CDR1 reads SGHKS; CDR2 reads YYEKEE (reference sequence). The CDR3 extends over 17 amino acids. J lost 5 bases, V lost 1 base, and 9 bases had no gene match. The CDR3 sequence is CASSLRQGVVGNEKLFF. The CDR3 bases are TGTGCCAGCAGCTTGAGACAGGGGGTTGTAGGGAATGAAAAACTGTTTTTT.

This chain links TRBV10-3 with TRBJ1-2, with D maybe TRBD1 (6 bases). Germline lookup yields CDR1 ENHRY and CDR2 SYGVKD. This CDR3 is 12 amino acids long. Deletions cut 0 bases from V and 10 bases from J, with 9 bases between. This chain's CDR3 is CAISESGGPYTF. CDR3 in DNA: TGTGCCATCAGTGAGTCCGGGGGCCCCTACACCTTC.

V is TRBV29-1 and J is TRBJ2-3, with D perhaps matching TRBD1 (6 bases). This CDR3 contains 14 residues. With 3 bases removed from V and 1 base from J, the gap between germline ends came to 11 bases. The germline gives CDR1 SQVTM, CDR2 ANQGSEA. CDR3 sequence: CSVEAQGRTDTQYF. In DNA form, the CDR3 reads TGCAGCGTTGAGGCCCAGGGGCGCACAGATACGCAGTATTTT.

This clone was found once. V gene TRBV9 combines with J gene TRBJ2-3; D could derive from TRBD1 or TRBD2 (6 bases each). V lost 0 bases, J lost 2 bases, and 10 bases lay in between. Germline V gene sequence: CDR1 SGDLS, CDR2 YYNGEE. The CDR3 totals 15 residues. CDR3 bases: TGTGCCAGCAGCGTAGGGGGGGCCTACACAGATACGCAGTATTTT. The encoded protein is CASSVGGAYTDTQYF.

This clone was counted a single time. The V gene is TRBV10-1, the J gene TRBJ1-2; TRBD1 might be the D (5 bases). The CDR3 is made up of 15 amino acids. V lost 6 bases and J 4 bases, leaving 18 bases between the germline ends. Germline CDR1 is WNHNN and CDR2 is SYGVQD (reference sequence). CDR3 amino acids: CASSYHLPGPYGYTF. Here the CDR3 DNA reads TGCGCCAGCAGCTACCATTTGCCGGGACCCTATGGCTACACCTTC.

The chain joins TRBV3-1 (or the pseudogene TRBV3-2) to TRBJ1-2, with 8 bases fitting TRBD1. V was clipped by 1 base and J by 3 bases; unmatched bases: 1. CDR3 size: 14 residues. Germline V gives CDR1 LGHDT, CDR2 YNNKEL (reference sequence). CDR3 DNA: TGTGCCAGCAGCCAAGGGACAGGGTACTATGGCTACACCTTC. Its protein product is CASSQGTGYYGYTF.

This sequence joins TRBV16 and TRBJ1-2, with D unresolved. Trimming took off 3 bases at V and 0 bases at J, with 8 bases between the two ends. Per the germline V gene, CDR1 is KGHSY and CDR2 is FQNENV. The CDR3 is 14 amino acids. The CDR3 sequence: CASSHASANYGYTF. The DNA of the CDR3 is TGTGCCAGCAGCCATGCCTCGGCTAACTATGGCTACACCTTC.

V gene TRBV30 combines with J gene TRBJ2-1; TRBD2 might be the D (6 bases). Trimming removed 4 bases from V and 14 bases from J, with 18 bases in between. Germline V gives CDR1 GTSNPN, CDR2 SVGIG (reference sequence). CDR3 length: 12 residues. CDR3 residues: CAWKMEAGQEFF. The CDR3 bases are TGTGCCTGGAAGATGGAAGCGGGTCAGGAGTTCTTC.

The chain carries TRBV25-1 and TRBJ2-3, with 12 positions matching TRBD2. CDR3 length: 18 residues. Germline trimming cut 0 bases from V and 6 bases from J; bases unmatched to any gene: 10. The germline V gene has CDR1 MGHDK and CDR2 SYGVNS. The DNA for the CDR3 is TGTGCCAGCAGTGAATATCGGACTAGCGGGGTGGCCATTGATACGCAGTATTTT. Its translation is CASSEYRTSGVAIDTQYF.

The gene calls are TRBV7-2 and TRBJ2-7; no definite D call. Germline V gives CDR1 SGHTA, CDR2 FQGNSA. This CDR3 is built from 15 residues. The germline V and J ends were trimmed by 1 base and 2 bases, with 12 bases remaining between them. In DNA, the CDR3 is TGTGCCAGCAGCTTAGAAGTGACTGGAGCCTACGAGCAGTACTTC. This gives the protein CASSLEVTGAYEQYF.

The chain recombines TRBV9 with TRBJ2-1; no clear D. The V gene's germline CDR1 is SGDLS and CDR2 YYNGEE. There are 12 residues in the CDR3. With 2 bases removed from V and 4 bases from J, the gap between germline ends came to 4 bases. CDR3 sequence reads: CASSVGYNEQFF. DNA for the CDR3: TGTGCCAGCAGCGTTGGGTACAATGAGCAGTTCTTC.

About this clone itself: The sample contains more than one DNA sequence encoding this CDR3. V gene TRBV19 combines with J gene TRBJ2-2; D remains unclear. The CDR3 has 13 residues. Germline V CDR1 and CDR2: LNHDA, SQIVND (reference sequence). V was cut by 3 bases and J by 6 bases, with 8 bases left in between. The CDR3 sequence is CASSILVAGELFF. The CDR3 coding sequence is TGTGCCAGTAGTATTCTAGTGGCCGGGGAGCTGTTTTTT.

The V gene is TRBV20-1, the J gene TRBJ2-3; D is perhaps TRBD2 (5 bases). Per the germline V gene, CDR1 is DFQATT and CDR2 is SNEGSKA (reference sequence). V shed 3 bases and J shed 1 base, with 17 bases lying between them. This CDR3 is built from 16 residues. As DNA, the CDR3 is TGCAGTGCTAGTCTAGCCGCGACACTGGGCACAGATACGCAGTATTTT. Its protein is CSASLAATLGTDTQYF.

The chain links TRBV7-8 to TRBJ2-7; 9 bases line up with TRBD2. Germline CDR1 and CDR2: SGHVS and FQNEAQ. J was trimmed by 4 bases and V by 5 bases; bases with no gene match: 6. The CDR3 is 14 amino acids. CDR3 in amino acids: CASSTKGLAYEQYF. The CDR3 bases are TGTGCCAGCAGCACAAAGGGACTAGCTTACGAGCAGTACTTC.

The chain couples TRBV5-1 to TRBJ2-1; TRBD1 matches at 8 bases. The CDR3 is made up of 13 amino acids. CDR1 and CDR2 (germline): SGHRS, YFSETQ. V lost 2 bases and J lost 9; bases outside the gene matches: 4. The CDR3 coding sequence is TGCGCCAGCAGCTTTGGTGGGACAGGTGAGCAGTTCTTC. Translated: CASSFGGTGEQFF.

The chain uses TRBV12-3 or TRBV12-4 and TRBJ2-3, with D hard to call. V was pared by 5 bases and J by 2 bases, with 5 bases between. This CDR3 has 12 residues. The CDR3 loop is CASSQVTDTQYF. CDR3 bases: TGTGCCAGCAGTCAAGTCACAGATACGCAGTATTTT.

The V gene is TRBV24-1, the J gene TRBJ2-2, with a tentative D call TRBD1 (6 bases). This CDR3 has 15 amino acids. V lost 1 base and J 5 bases, leaving 10 bases between the germline ends. Per germline, CDR1 KGHDR and CDR2 SFDVKD. The CDR3 bases are TGTGCCACCAGTGATTTAGGGCAGGGGACCGGGGAGCTGTTTTTT. It encodes CATSDLGQGTGELFF.

The chain uses TRBV3-1 (or the pseudogene TRBV3-2) and TRBJ2-3, with D tentatively TRBD2 (5 bases). CDR1 and CDR2 (germline): LGHDT, YNNKEL (reference sequence). The CDR3 has 17 amino acids. V was cut by 1 base and J by 0 bases, with 14 bases left in between. The DNA of the CDR3 is TGTGCCAGCAGCCAAGGATTAGCGCGGCATAGCACAGATACGCAGTATTTT. This gives the protein CASSQGLARHSTDTQYF.

This chain links TRBV3-1 (or the pseudogene TRBV3-2) with TRBJ2-7; 8 nucleotides line up with TRBD1. The CDR3 has 15 residues. V gave up 4 bases and J gave up 2 bases; unmatched junction bases: 7. Germline CDR1 reads LGHDT; CDR2 reads YNNKEL (reference sequence). CDR3 loop: CASSRAGGKTYEQYF. Written as DNA, the CDR3 is TGTGCCAGCAGCCGAGCAGGGGGCAAGACCTACGAGCAGTACTTC.

The rearrangement joins TRBV3-1 (or the pseudogene TRBV3-2) to TRBJ1-3; D is perhaps TRBD1 (6 bases). Trimming removed 4 bases at V and 0 bases at J, with 13 bases between. Germline lookup yields CDR1 LGHDT and CDR2 YNNKEL (reference sequence). The CDR3 length is 16 residues. The chain's CDR3 is CASSPGGGFSGNTIYF. The CDR3 DNA is TGTGCCAGCAGCCCGGGGGGGGGCTTCTCTGGAAACACCATATATTTT.